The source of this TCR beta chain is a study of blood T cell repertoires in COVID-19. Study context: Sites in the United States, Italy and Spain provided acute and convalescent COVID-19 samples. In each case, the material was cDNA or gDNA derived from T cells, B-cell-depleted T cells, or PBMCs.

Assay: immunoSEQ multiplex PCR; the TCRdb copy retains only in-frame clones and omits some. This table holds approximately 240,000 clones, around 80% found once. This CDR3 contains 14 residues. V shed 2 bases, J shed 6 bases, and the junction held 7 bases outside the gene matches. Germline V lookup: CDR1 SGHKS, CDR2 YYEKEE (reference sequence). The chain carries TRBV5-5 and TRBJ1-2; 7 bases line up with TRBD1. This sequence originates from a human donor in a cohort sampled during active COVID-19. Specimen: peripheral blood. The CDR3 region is CASSFKTGRNGYTF. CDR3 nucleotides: TGTGCCAGCAGCTTCAAGACAGGGAGGAATGGCTACACCTTC.